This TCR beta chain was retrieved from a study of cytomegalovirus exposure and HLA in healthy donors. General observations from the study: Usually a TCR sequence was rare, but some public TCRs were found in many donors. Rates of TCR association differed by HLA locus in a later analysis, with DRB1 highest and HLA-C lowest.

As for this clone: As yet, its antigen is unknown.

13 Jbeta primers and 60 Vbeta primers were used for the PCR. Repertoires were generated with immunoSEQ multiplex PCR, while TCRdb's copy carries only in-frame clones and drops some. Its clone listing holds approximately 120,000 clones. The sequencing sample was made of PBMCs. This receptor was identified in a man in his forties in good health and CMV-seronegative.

Here the CDR3 reads CASSIITSGSRNEQFF. CDR3 sequence (DNA): TGTGCCAGTAGTATTATAACTAGCGGGAGTCGCAATGAGCAGTTCTTC. This chain connects TRBV19 to TRBJ2-1; TRBD2 aligns across 11 bases. The trim removed 3 bases at V and 6 bases at J, leaving 7 bases unmatched. Germline V gives CDR1 LNHDA, CDR2 SQIVND (reference sequence). The CDR3 is 16 amino acids.